Each of the 14 T cell receptor beta chains below was sequenced from the same sample in a study of OX40 agonist ivuxolimab in advanced cancers. Here immunoSEQ multiplex PCR was the method, and the copy in TCRdb shows in-frame clones only, minus some. Of roughly 63,000 clones listed, 80% to 90% were seen once; the top ten hold about 10%. Here the sequenced sample was CD4+ or CD8+ T cells sorted from blood, taken in a trial of the OX40 agonist ivuxolimab. The receptors stem from an adult with an advanced solid tumor such as melanoma, head and neck, liver or kidney cancer.

The CDR3 sequence is CASSLGVSGRARETQYF. The CDR3 nucleotides are TGCGCCAGCAGCTTGGGGGTTAGCGGGAGGGCCCGAGAGACCCAGTACTTC. This chain connects TRBV5-1 to TRBJ2-5; 11 bases match TRBD2. CDR3 length equals 17 residues. The germline gives CDR1 SGHRS, CDR2 YFSETQ. The junction had 8 bases not matched to a gene; V was cut back by 0 bases and J by 4 bases.

The chain employs TRBV5-1 and TRBJ2-2; D unclear. Germline lookup yields CDR1 SGHRS and CDR2 YFSETQ. The V gene lost 0 bases and the J gene lost 4 bases, with 10 bases spanning the gap. There are 15 residues in the CDR3. CDR3 nucleotides: TGCGCCAGCAGCTTGGAGCAGTTGATCACCGGGGAGCTGTTTTTT. Translating it yields CASSLEQLITGELFF.

V gene TRBV4-2 combines with J gene TRBJ1-1; a weak D match, TRBD1 (5 bases). V was pared by 3 bases and J by 1 base, with 12 bases between. CDR1 is LGHNA, CDR2 YNFKEQ, per germline. CDR3 length: 15 amino acids. The CDR3: CASSQRQFPNTEAFF. The CDR3, as DNA: TGTGCCAGCAGCCAGAGACAGTTCCCGAACACTGAAGCTTTCTTT.

The V call is TRBV7-9, the J call TRBJ1-2; D may be TRBD1 (6 bases). The germline V gene has CDR1 SEHNR and CDR2 FQNEAQ (reference sequence). V was cut by 5 bases and J by 4 bases, with 11 bases left in between. The CDR3 loop spans 13 amino acids. CDR3 residues: CASSLTGPYGYTF. For the CDR3, the DNA is TGTGCCAGCAGCCTGACAGGTCCCTATGGCTACACCTTC.

This chain connects TRBV5-3 to TRBJ2-7; D is perhaps TRBD1 (6 bases). TRBV5-3 qualifies as an ORF whose function is uncertain. The CDR3 is 14 amino acids. In DNA form, the CDR3 reads TGTTCCAAAGGCAGGGGAACCACTAAATCAGAGCAGTACTTC. Its protein product is CSKGRGTTKSEQYF.

The CDR3 DNA is TGCGCCAGCAGCCCCGGGGGGGCGGGAGAGACCCAGTACTTC. This encodes CASSPGGAGETQYF. The chain is built from TRBV5-1 and TRBJ2-5, with TRBD2 identical over 8 bases. The germline V gene has CDR1 SGHRS and CDR2 YFSETQ. The CDR3 is made up of 14 amino acids. J gave up 4 bases and V 4 bases, and 6 bases lay outside the gene matches.

The chain joins TRBV2 to TRBJ2-6, with D perhaps being TRBD1 or TRBD2 (5 bases each). Deletions cut 4 bases from V and 2 bases from J, with 9 bases between. Germline V CDR1 and CDR2: SNHLY, FYNNEI. This CDR3 is 15 amino acids long. The CDR3 coding sequence is TGTGCCAGCAGTGTCTTGGGGGCTGGGGCCAACGTCCTGACTTTC. It codes for CASSVLGAGANVLTF.

The chain uses TRBV9 and TRBJ1-1; D not resolved. Trimming left V 1 base short and J 3 bases short, with 4 bases between. Looked up from germline, CDR1 is SGDLS and CDR2 is YYNGEE. This CDR3 contains 12 residues. The CDR3 is CASSVYDTEAFF. For the CDR3, the DNA is TGTGCCAGCAGCGTATATGACACTGAAGCTTTCTTT.

The chain has TRBV7-3 and TRBJ2-7, with 8 positions matching TRBD1. This CDR3 spans 16 amino acids. The J segment lost 2 bases and the V segment lost 5 bases, leaving 11 bases of the junction unmatched. Germline CDR1 and CDR2: SGHTA and FQGTGA. Written as DNA, the CDR3 is TGTGCCAGCAGCCCCTGGGGTGGACAGGGACCCTACGAGCAGTACTTC. Its translation: CASSPWGGQGPYEQYF.

This chain joins TRBV5-4 and TRBJ2-3, with D maybe TRBD2 (6 bases). Trimming removed 9 bases from V and 4 bases from J, with 21 bases in between. There are 15 residues in the CDR3. Per germline, CDR1 SGHNT and CDR2 YYREEE (reference sequence). The CDR3 spells CATGGEIGPADTQYF. DNA for the CDR3: TGTGCCACGGGCGGGGAGATTGGGCCGGCAGATACGCAGTATTTT.

V and J are TRBV5-1 and TRBJ2-1; D might be TRBD1 (5 bases). Germline V gene sequence: CDR1 SGHRS, CDR2 YFSETQ. The CDR3 spans 18 residues. V was cut by 4 bases and J by 6 bases, with 26 bases left in between. CDR3 amino acids: CASSPIAGFLGLGNEQFF. CDR3 sequence (DNA): TGCGCCAGCAGCCCGATCGCAGGGTTTTTGGGGCTGGGCAATGAGCAGTTCTTC.

This clone has just one count. J is TRBJ1-2 and V is TRBV18; the match to TRBD1 covers 8 bases. V was clipped by 3 bases and J by 3 bases; unmatched bases: 0. Germline CDR1 reads KGHSH; CDR2 reads LQKENI. The CDR3 covers 13 residues. DNA for the CDR3: TGTGCCAGCTCACCGGGACAGGACTATGGCTACACCTTC. Translation gives CASSPGQDYGYTF. Full variable domain (remainder filled in from reference TRBV18 and TRBJ1-2): NAGVMQNPRHLVRRRGQEARLRCSPMKGHSHVYWYRQLPEEGLKFMVYLQKENIIDESGMPKERFSAEFPKEGPSILRIQQVVRGDSAAYFCASSPGQDYGYTFGSGTRLTVV.

V gene TRBV5-4 combines with J gene TRBJ1-6, with D perhaps TRBD1 (5 bases). Trimming stripped 0 bases from V and 6 bases from J, with 10 bases between. The CDR3 has 15 amino acids. The germline CDR1 and CDR2 sequences are SGHNT and YYREEE (reference sequence). Here the CDR3 reads CASSLAGPINSPLHF. The CDR3 DNA reads TGTGCCAGCAGCTTGGCGGGACCGATTAATTCACCCCTCCACTTT.

The chain combines TRBV4-2 with TRBJ2-4, with TRBD2 matching over 11 bases. Germline-derived CDR1 and CDR2 are LGHNA and YNFKEQ. CDR3 length equals 17 residues. Trimming cost V 0 bases and J 4 bases; bases outside gene matches: 5. Here the CDR3 DNA reads TGTGCCAGCAGCCAAGAGCTAGCGGGGGGCGCGAAAAACATTCAGTACTTC. Encoded protein: CASSQELAGGAKNIQYF.